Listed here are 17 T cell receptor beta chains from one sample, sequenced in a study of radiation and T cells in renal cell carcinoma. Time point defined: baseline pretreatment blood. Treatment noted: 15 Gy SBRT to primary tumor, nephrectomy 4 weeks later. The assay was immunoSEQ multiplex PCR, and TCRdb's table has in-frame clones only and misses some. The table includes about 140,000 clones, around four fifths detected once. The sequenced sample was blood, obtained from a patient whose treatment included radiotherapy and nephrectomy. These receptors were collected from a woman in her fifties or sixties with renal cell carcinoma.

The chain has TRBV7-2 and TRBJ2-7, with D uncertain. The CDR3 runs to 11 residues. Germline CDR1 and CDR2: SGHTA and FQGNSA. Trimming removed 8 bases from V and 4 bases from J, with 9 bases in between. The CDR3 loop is CASGIGYEQYF. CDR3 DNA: TGTGCCAGCGGGATAGGGTACGAGCAGTACTTC. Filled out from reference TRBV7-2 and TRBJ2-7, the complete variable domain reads GAGVSQSPSNKVTEKGKDVELRCDPISGHTALYWYRQSLGQGLEFLIYFQGNSAPDKSGLPSDRFSAERTGGSVSTLTIQRTQQEDSAVYLCASGIGYEQYFGPGTRLTVT.

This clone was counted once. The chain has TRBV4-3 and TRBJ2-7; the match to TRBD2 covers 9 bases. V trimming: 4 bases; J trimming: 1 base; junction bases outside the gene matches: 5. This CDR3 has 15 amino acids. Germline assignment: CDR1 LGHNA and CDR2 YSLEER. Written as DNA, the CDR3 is TGCGCCAGCAGCCCCGGACTAGCGTCTTCCTACGAGCAGTACTTC. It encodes CASSPGLASSYEQYF.

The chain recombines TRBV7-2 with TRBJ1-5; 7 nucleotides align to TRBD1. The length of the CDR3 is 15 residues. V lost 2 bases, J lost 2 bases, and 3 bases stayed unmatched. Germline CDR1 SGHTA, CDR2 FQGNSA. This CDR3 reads CASSLQGTGNQPQHF. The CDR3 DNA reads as TGTGCCAGCAGCTTACAGGGGACAGGCAATCAGCCCCAGCATTTT. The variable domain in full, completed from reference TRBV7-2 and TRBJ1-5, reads GAGVSQSPSNKVTEKGKDVELRCDPISGHTALYWYRQSLGQGLEFLIYFQGNSAPDKSGLPSDRFSAERTGGSVSTLTIQRTQQEDSAVYLCASSLQGTGNQPQHFGDGTRLSIL.

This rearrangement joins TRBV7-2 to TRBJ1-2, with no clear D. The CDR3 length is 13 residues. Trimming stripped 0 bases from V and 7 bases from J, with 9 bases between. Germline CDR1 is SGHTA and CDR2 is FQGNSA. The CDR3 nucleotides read TGTGCCAGCAGCTTAGCTTCAGACCCTGGCTACACCTTC. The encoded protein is CASSLASDPGYTF.

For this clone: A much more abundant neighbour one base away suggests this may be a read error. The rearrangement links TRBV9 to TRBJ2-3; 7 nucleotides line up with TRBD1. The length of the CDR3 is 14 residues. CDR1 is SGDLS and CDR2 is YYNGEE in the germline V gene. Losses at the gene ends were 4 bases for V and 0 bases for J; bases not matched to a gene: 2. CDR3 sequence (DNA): TGTGCCAGCAGCTCGGGACAGAGCACAGATACGCAGTATTTT. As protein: CASSSGQSTDTQYF.

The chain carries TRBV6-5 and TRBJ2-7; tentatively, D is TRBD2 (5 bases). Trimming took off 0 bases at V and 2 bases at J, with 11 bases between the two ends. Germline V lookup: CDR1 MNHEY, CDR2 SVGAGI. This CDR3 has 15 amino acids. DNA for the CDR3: TGTGCCAGCAGTTACTCGACCGGGGAGACCTACGAGCAGTACTTC. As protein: CASSYSTGETYEQYF.

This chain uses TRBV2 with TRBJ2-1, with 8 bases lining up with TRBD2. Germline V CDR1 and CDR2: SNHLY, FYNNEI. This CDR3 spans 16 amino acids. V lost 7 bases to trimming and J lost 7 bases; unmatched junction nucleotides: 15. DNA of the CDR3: TGTGCCAGCACTTTGATAGGGCGGGGGGCGGTAAATGAGCAGTTCTTC. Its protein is CASTLIGRGAVNEQFF.

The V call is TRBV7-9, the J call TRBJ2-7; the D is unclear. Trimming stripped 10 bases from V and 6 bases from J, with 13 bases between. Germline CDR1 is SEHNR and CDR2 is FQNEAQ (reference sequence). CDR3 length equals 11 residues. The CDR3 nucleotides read TGTGCCACGAGGCGATTTGGCGAGCAGTACTTC. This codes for CATRRFGEQYF.

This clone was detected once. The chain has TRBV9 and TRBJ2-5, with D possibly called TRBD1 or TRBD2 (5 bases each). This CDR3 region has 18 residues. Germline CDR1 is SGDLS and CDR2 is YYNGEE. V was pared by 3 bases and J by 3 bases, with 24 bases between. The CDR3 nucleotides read TGTGCCAGCAGCGCCGGAGATGGGCGGAACAGAGGGGAAGAGACCCAGTACTTC. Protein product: CASSAGDGRNRGEETQYF.

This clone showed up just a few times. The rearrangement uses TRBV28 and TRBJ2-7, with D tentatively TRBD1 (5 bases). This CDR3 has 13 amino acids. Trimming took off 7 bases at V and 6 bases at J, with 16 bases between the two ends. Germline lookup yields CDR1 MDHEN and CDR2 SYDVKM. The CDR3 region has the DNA TGTGCCAGCACGTTTGGCCAGGGCGGCGAGCAGTACTTC. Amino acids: CASTFGQGGEQYF.

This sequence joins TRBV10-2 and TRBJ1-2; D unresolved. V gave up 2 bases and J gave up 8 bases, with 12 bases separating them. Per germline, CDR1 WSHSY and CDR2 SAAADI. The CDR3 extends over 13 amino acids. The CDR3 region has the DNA TGCGCCAGCAGTGAGGCTTTGTGGACCGGCTACACCTTC. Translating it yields CASSEALWTGYTF.

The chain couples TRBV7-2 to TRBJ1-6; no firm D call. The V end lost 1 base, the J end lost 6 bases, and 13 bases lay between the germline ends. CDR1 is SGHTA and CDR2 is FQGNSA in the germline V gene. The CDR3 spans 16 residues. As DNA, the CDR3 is TGTGCCAGCAGCTTAGGTCCCAGTACGGCTAATTCACCCCTCCACTTT. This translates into CASSLGPSTANSPLHF.

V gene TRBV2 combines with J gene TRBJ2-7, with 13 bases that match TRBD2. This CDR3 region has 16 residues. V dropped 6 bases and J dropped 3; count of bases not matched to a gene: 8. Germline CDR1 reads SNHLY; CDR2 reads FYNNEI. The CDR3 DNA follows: TGTGCCAGCAGCGCGGGACTAGCGGGGCCCCTCTACGAGCAGTACTTC. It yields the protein CASSAGLAGPLYEQYF.

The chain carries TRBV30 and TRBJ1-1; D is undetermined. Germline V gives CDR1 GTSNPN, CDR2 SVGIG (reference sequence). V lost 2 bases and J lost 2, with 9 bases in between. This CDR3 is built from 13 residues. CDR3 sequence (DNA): TGTGCCTGGAGTAACAGCATAAACACTGAAGCTTTCTTT. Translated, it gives CAWSNSINTEAFF.

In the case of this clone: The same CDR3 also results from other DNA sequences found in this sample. In nucleotides, the CDR3 is TGTGCCAGCAGCTTAGCGACGGGAAGGGAGACCCAGTACTTC. This translates into CASSLATGRETQYF. V gene TRBV7-8 combines with J gene TRBJ2-5; tentative D call: TRBD2 (5 bases). The CDR3 consists of 14 residues. Germline CDR1 reads SGHVS; CDR2 reads FQNEAQ. Trimming took 0 bases from V and 5 from J, leaving 10 bases between them.

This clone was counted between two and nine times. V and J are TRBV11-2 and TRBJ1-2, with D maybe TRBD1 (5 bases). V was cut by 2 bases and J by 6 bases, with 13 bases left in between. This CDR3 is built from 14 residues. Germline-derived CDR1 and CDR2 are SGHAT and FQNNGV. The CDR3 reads CASSLFPGHHGYTF. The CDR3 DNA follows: TGTGCCAGCAGCTTATTCCCAGGGCACCATGGCTACACCTTC.

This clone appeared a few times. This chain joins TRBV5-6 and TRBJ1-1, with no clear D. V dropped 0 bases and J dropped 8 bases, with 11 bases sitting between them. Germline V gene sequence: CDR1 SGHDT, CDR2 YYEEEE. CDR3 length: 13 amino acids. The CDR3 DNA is TGTGCCAGCAGCTTGGGCCCTACCAGAGAAGCTTTCTTT. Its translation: CASSLGPTREAFF.